This TCR beta chain comes out of a study of blood T cell repertoires in COVID-19. Study details: The United States, Italy and Spain supplied acute and convalescent COVID-19 samples.

In germline, CDR1 is SGHRS, CDR2 YFSETQ. With 1 base removed from V and 5 bases from J, the gap between germline ends came to 8 bases. The CDR3 has 13 amino acids. Measured with immunoSEQ multiplex PCR; TCRdb has only the in-frame clones, and not every one. Among some 78,000 clones listed, around 80% were seen once. The specimen sequenced was peripheral blood. The sequence came from a man in his fifties or sixties with active or convalescent COVID-19. The chain joins TRBV5-1 to TRBJ2-3, with TRBD2 as a possible D gene (5 bases). The CDR3, as DNA: TGCGCCAGCAGCTTGTCCGGGGTAGATACGCAGTATTTT. Translation gives CASSLSGVDTQYF.